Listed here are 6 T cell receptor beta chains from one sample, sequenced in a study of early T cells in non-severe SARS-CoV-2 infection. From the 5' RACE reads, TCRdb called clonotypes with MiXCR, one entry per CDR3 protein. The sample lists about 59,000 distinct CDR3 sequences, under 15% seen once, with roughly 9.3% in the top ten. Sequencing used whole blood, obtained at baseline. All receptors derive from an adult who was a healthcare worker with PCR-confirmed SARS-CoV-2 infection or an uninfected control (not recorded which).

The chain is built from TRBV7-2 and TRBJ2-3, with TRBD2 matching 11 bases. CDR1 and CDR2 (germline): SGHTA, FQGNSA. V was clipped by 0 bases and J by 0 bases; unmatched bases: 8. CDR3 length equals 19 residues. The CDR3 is CASSLALASGRTSTDTQYF. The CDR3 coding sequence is TGTGCCAGCAGCTTAGCCCTGGCTAGCGGGAGGACTAGCACAGATACGCAGTATTTT.

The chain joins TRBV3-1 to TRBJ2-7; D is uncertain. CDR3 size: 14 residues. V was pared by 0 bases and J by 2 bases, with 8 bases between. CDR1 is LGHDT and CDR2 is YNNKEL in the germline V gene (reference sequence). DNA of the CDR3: TGTGCCAGCAGCCAAGATTGGGGAACCTACGAGCAGTACTTC. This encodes CASSQDWGTYEQYF.

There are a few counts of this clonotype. CDR3 sequence: CASSTRTKKNTGELFF. Written as DNA, the CDR3 is TGTGCCAGCAGTACGAGGACTAAAAAGAACACCGGGGAGCTGTTTTTT. The chain has TRBV12-3 or TRBV12-4 and TRBJ2-2, with a weak D call TRBD2 (6 bases). The V end lost 5 bases, the J end lost 1 base, and 14 bases lay between the germline ends. This CDR3 contains 16 residues.

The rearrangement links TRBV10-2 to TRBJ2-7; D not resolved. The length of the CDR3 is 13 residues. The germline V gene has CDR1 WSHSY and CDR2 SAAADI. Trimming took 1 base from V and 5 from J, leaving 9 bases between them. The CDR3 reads CASSELKQNEQYF. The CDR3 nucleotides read TGCGCCAGCAGTGAGTTGAAGCAAAACGAGCAGTACTTC.

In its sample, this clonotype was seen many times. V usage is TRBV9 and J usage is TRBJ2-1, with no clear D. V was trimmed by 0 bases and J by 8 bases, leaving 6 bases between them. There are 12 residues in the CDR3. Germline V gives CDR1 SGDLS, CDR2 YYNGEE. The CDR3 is CASSVGGDEQFF. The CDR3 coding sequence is TGTGCCAGCAGCGTAGGCGGCGATGAGCAGTTCTTC.

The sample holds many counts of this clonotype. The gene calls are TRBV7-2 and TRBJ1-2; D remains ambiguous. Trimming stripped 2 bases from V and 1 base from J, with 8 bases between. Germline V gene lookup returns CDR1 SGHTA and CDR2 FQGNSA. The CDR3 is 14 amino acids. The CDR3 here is CASSLRSGNYGYTF. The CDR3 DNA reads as TGTGCCAGCAGCTTACGGTCGGGTAACTATGGCTACACCTTC.